A single TCR beta chain is shown here with its context. V shed 1 base and J 7 bases; nucleotides not matched to a gene: 8. The CDR3 is 16 residues long. Germline CDR1 reads SGHNT; CDR2 reads YYREEE (reference sequence). These data belong to a study of blood T cell repertoires in COVID-19. The method was immunoSEQ multiplex PCR; TCRdb's version includes in-frame clones alone and lacks a portion of them. In the table there are 25,000 to 30,000 clones, about nine tenths of which are singletons. Material: peripheral blood. The receptor was isolated from a man aged 65-85 years with active or convalescent COVID-19. The rearrangement joins TRBV5-4 to TRBJ1-6, with 7 bases identical to TRBD1. CDR3 coding DNA: TGTGCCAGCAGCTTGCAGTGGGGGACAGACAATTCACCCCTCCACTTT. This gives the protein CASSLQWGTDNSPLHF.